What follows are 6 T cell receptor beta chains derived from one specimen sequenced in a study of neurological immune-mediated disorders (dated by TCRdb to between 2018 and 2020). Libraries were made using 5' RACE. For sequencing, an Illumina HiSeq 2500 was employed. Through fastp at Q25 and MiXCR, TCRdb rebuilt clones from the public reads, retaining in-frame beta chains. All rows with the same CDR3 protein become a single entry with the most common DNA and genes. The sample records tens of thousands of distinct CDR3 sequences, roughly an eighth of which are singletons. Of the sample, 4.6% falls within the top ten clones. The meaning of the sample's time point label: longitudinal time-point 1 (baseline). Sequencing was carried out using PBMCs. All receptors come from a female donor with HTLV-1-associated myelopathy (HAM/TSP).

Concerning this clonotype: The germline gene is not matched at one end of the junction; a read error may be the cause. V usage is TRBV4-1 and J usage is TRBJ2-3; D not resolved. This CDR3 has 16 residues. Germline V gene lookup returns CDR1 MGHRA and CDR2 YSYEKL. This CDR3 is CASSQVRARHTDKQYF. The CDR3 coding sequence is TGCGCCAGCAGCCAAGTACGAGCGAGACACACAGATAAGCAGTATTTT.

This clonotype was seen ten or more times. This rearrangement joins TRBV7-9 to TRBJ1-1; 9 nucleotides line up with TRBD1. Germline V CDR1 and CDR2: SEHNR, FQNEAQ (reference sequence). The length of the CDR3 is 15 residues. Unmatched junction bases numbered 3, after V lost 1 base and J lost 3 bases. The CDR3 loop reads CASSLGRTGDTEAFF. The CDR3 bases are TGTGCCAGCAGCTTAGGAAGGACAGGGGACACTGAAGCTTTCTTT.

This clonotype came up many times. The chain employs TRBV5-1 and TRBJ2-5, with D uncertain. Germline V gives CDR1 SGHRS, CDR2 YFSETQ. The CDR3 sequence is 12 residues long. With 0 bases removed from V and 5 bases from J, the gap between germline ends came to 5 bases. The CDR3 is CASSLALETQYF. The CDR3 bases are TGCGCCAGCAGCTTGGCTCTTGAGACCCAGTACTTC.

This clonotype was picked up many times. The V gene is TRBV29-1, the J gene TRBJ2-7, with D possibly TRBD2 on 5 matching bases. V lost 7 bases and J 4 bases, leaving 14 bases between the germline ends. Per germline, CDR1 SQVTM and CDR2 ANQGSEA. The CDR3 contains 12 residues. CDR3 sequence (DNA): TGCAGCGGGGAGATCTCGGGGTACGAGCAGTACTTC. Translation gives CSGEISGYEQYF.

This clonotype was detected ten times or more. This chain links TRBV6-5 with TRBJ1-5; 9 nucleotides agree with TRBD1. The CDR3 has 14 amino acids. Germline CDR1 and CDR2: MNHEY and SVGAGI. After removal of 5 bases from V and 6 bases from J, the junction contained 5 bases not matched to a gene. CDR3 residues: CASSRTGASQPQHF. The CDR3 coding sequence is TGTGCCAGCAGTCGGACAGGGGCATCTCAGCCCCAGCATTTT.

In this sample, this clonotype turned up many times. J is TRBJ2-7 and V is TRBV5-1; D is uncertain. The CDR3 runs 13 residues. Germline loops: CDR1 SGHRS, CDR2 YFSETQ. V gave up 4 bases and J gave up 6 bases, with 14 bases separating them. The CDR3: CASSASGAGEQYF. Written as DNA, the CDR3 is TGCGCCAGCAGCGCGTCAGGTGCCGGCGAGCAGTACTTC.